The clone carrying this T cell receptor beta chain was seen at least ten times. What it binds is unknown. This specimen belongs to a study of identical twins. Study-level points and caveats: Researchers caution that invariant MAIT and iNKT cells could partly confound zero-insertion analyses. Conclusions were based on cross-sectional statistical analysis, without following the same donors. Beta clonotypes that were abundant in cord blood contained fewer insertions, a pattern absent from memory repertoires.

Germline CDR1 and CDR2: SGDLS and YYNGEE. V lost 0 bases and J 7 bases, leaving 8 bases between the germline ends. The CDR3 consists of 13 residues. TCRdb itself ran the 5' RACE reads through MiXCR, one entry per CDR3 protein. This table has some 710,000 distinct CDR3 sequences, approximately 6% appearing once. Sequencing was carried out using naive T cells sorted from blood. This receptor was taken from a man in his late teens or twenties in good health. The chain is built from TRBV9 and TRBJ2-1, with D unresolved. The CDR3 nucleotides read TGTGCCAGCAGCGTAGTGGAAGGAAATGAGCAGTTCTTC. It codes for CASSVVEGNEQFF.